The next 19 T cell receptor beta chains were all read from a single sample in a study of identical twins. Using its own MiXCR run on the 5' RACE reads, TCRdb lists one record per CDR3 protein. Among roughly 690,000 distinct CDR3 sequences, approximately 6.1% were seen once, and the ten largest hold roughly 1.6%. What was sequenced was naive T cells sorted from blood. All receptors derive from a man in his late teens or twenties in good health.

This clonotype was counted a few times. J is TRBJ2-6 and V is TRBV29-1, with D perhaps matching TRBD1 or TRBD2 (5 bases each). Trimming stripped 6 bases from V and 0 bases from J, with 21 bases between. The CDR3 runs 18 residues. Germline lookup yields CDR1 SQVTM and CDR2 ANQGSEA. CDR3 sequence: CSVASSGTGYSGANVLTF. Written as DNA, the CDR3 is TGCAGCGTCGCATCGAGCGGCACAGGCTACTCTGGGGCCAACGTCCTGACTTTC.

This clonotype was detected ten times or more. The chain joins TRBV29-1 to TRBJ2-5; TRBD1 matches 8 bases. This CDR3 is 14 amino acids long. The germline V gene encodes CDR1 SQVTM and CDR2 ANQGSEA. Trimming cost V 0 bases and J 4 bases; bases outside gene matches: 4. The CDR3 sequence is CSVEDRTGSETQYF. The CDR3 bases are TGCAGCGTTGAAGACAGGACAGGGTCAGAGACCCAGTACTTC.

This clonotype was seen more than once but under ten times. The J gene is TRBJ2-7, the V gene TRBV7-3; 9 bases align to TRBD2. The length of the CDR3 is 15 residues. The germline V gene has CDR1 SGHTA and CDR2 FQGTGA. V shed 3 bases, J shed 4 bases, and the junction held 7 bases outside the gene matches. The CDR3 nucleotides are TGTGCCAGCAGCTTGGGTCATACTAGCGGGTACGAGCAGTACTTC. Translating it yields CASSLGHTSGYEQYF.

This clonotype was observed many times. The chain combines TRBV5-1 with TRBJ1-2, with D unresolved. CDR1 and CDR2 (germline): SGHRS, YFSETQ. The V gene lost 2 bases and the J gene lost 2 bases, with 19 bases spanning the gap. This CDR3 is built from 17 residues. CDR3 loop: CASSFGPTLATNYGYTF. CDR3 bases: TGCGCCAGCAGCTTTGGCCCCACTTTGGCAACAAACTATGGCTACACCTTC.

This clonotype has ten or more counts. V is TRBV20-1 and J is TRBJ2-1, with 7 bases fitting TRBD1. The CDR3 totals 14 residues. V dropped 2 bases and J dropped 5; count of bases not matched to a gene: 6. The V gene's germline CDR1 is DFQATT and CDR2 SNEGSKA (reference sequence). Written as DNA, the CDR3 is TGCAGTGCTAGACACAGGGGCGTCCACAATGAGCAGTTCTTC. Its translation: CSARHRGVHNEQFF.

There are many counts of this clonotype. This rearrangement joins TRBV12-3 or TRBV12-4 to TRBJ2-1, with 8 nucleotides matching TRBD1. This CDR3 comprises 14 residues. Losses at the gene ends were 4 bases for V and 8 bases for J; bases not matched to a gene: 7. As DNA, the CDR3 is TGTGCCAGCAGTTCCGGACAGGGTATCGATGAGCAGTTCTTC. This codes for CASSSGQGIDEQFF.

This clonotype was recorded many times. V usage is TRBV27 and J usage is TRBJ1-6, with 7 bases identical to TRBD1. This CDR3 has 14 amino acids. J lost 6 bases, V lost 4 bases, and 3 bases had no gene match. CDR1 and CDR2 (germline): MNHEY, SMNVEV (reference sequence). In DNA form, the CDR3 reads TGTGCCAGCAGTTCGACAGGGCGTAATTCACCCCTCCACTTT. It translates to CASSSTGRNSPLHF.

This clonotype has ten or more counts. The chain combines TRBV20-1 with TRBJ2-1; TRBD2 matches 11 bases. This CDR3 spans 16 amino acids. CDR1 is DFQATT, CDR2 SNEGSKA, per germline (reference sequence). The trim removed 1 base at V and 3 bases at J, leaving 5 bases unmatched. The CDR3 spells CSARVPGLADYNEQFF. The CDR3 DNA follows: TGCAGTGCTAGAGTCCCGGGACTAGCGGACTACAATGAGCAGTTCTTC.

The chain couples TRBV7-2 to TRBJ2-3, with D tentatively TRBD1 or TRBD2 (5 bases each). Germline CDR1 and CDR2: SGHTA and FQGNSA. The CDR3 is made up of 15 amino acids. Between the trimmed V and J ends, which lost 2 bases and 4 bases, there was a span of 13 bases. CDR3 bases: TGTGCCAGCAGCTTATCCCAGGGACCCCCAGATACGCAGTATTTT. Its translation is CASSLSQGPPDTQYF.

The rearrangement links TRBV4-1 to TRBJ2-3, with 7 bases lining up with TRBD2. The CDR3 is made up of 19 amino acids. Trimming took 8 bases from V and 1 from J; bases not matched to a gene: 21. From germline, CDR1 is MGHRA and CDR2 YSYEKL. DNA for the CDR3: TGCGCCAGCGCGGAGAGTGTTGGACCGGGACTACCCCGCACAGATACGCAGTATTTT. It translates to CASAESVGPGLPRTDTQYF.

This clonotype was seen at least ten times. V is TRBV12-3 or TRBV12-4 and J is TRBJ2-1, with a tentative D call TRBD2 (5 bases). The length of the CDR3 is 12 residues. Trimming stripped 6 bases from V and 9 bases from J, with 12 bases between. The CDR3 loop is CASSRPSPEQFF. The CDR3 DNA sequence: TGTGCCAGCAGCCGACCTAGCCCTGAGCAGTTCTTC.

This clonotype was observed many times. The chain is built from TRBV12-3 or TRBV12-4 and TRBJ2-7, with D hard to call. This CDR3 spans 13 amino acids. The V end was cut by 10 bases, the J end by 3 bases, with 16 bases between. The CDR3, as DNA: TGTGCCACATCCAATTGGGGATTCTACGAGCAGTACTTC. Translating it yields CATSNWGFYEQYF.

This clonotype was found many times. This sequence joins TRBV12-3 or TRBV12-4 and TRBJ1-1; D is unclear. This CDR3 is built from 13 residues. The V and J ends lost 7 bases and 10 bases respectively, with 19 bases between them. The DNA of the CDR3 is TGTGCCAGCACCCTTTTGGGTCTGGTGGGAGCTTTCTTT. Amino acid sequence: CASTLLGLVGAFF.

This clonotype was seen just once. A read error may explain this, as a much larger clone is one base away. CDR3 amino acids: CASSSRGGQKGGETLYF. CDR3 DNA: TGTGCCAGCAGCTCAAGGGGGGGACAAAAAGGAGGAGAGACCCTGTACTTC. The V gene is TRBV7-9, the J gene TRBJ2-5; weak D call: TRBD2 (7 bases). Germline loops: CDR1 SEHNR, CDR2 FQNEAQ (reference sequence). The CDR3 contains 17 residues.

This clonotype turned up a few times. The chain links TRBV11-1 to TRBJ1-1, with 8 nucleotides matching TRBD1. In germline, CDR1 is SGHAT, CDR2 FQDESV (reference sequence). The CDR3 has 19 residues. J was trimmed by 4 bases and V by 3 bases; bases with no gene match: 19. Written as DNA, the CDR3 is TGTGCCAGCAGCTTGGGATCGAGCGACAGGGGACCGTTAGGCACTGAAGCTTTCTTT. It yields the protein CASSLGSSDRGPLGTEAFF.

This clonotype was observed many times. The chain is built from TRBV12-3 or TRBV12-4 and TRBJ2-2, with 10 bases aligning to TRBD2. The CDR3 loop spans 15 amino acids. Unmatched junction bases numbered 5, after V lost 4 bases and J lost 6 bases. CDR3 sequence: CASSSLAGASGELFF. Here the CDR3 DNA reads TGTGCCAGCAGTTCTCTAGCGGGAGCCTCCGGGGAGCTGTTTTTT.

This rearrangement joins TRBV24-1 to TRBJ2-5, with TRBD1 identical over 9 bases. This CDR3 comprises 15 residues. V lost 2 bases and J lost 5; bases outside the gene matches: 5. The germline gives CDR1 KGHDR, CDR2 SFDVKD. CDR3 bases: TGTGCCACCAGTGATTCGGACAGGGGCCGGGAGACCCAGTACTTC. Its protein is CATSDSDRGRETQYF.

The table lists this clonotype with a few counts. The J gene is TRBJ2-7, the V gene TRBV3-1, with D possibly called TRBD1 or TRBD2 (6 bases each). The CDR3 totals 15 residues. Trimming left V 3 bases short and J 0 bases short, with 12 bases between. In germline, CDR1 is LGHDT, CDR2 YNNKEL (reference sequence). CDR3 amino acids: CASSHAEGGSYEQYF. The CDR3 region has the DNA TGTGCCAGCAGCCACGCTGAGGGGGGCTCCTACGAGCAGTACTTC.

Ten or more counts support this clonotype. The chain uses TRBV12-3 or TRBV12-4 and TRBJ1-2; TRBD1 aligns across 7 bases. Losses at the gene ends were 6 bases for V and 8 bases for J; bases not matched to a gene: 6. The CDR3 extends over 12 amino acids. In DNA, the CDR3 is TGTGCCAGCAGGCGCGGACAGGAAGGCTACACCTTC. Protein: CASRRGQEGYTF.